The sequence of this T cell receptor (beta chain) was determined in a study of CDR3 diversity in severe acne. TCRdb recomputed calls from the PCR reads with MiXCR, one row per CDR3 protein. The sample includes more than 85,000 distinct CDR3 sequences, around 56% of them seen just once. Per the germline V gene, CDR1 is SNHLY and CDR2 is FYNNEI. V lost 3 bases to trimming and J lost 4 bases; unmatched junction nucleotides: 6. CDR3 size: 15 residues. Sequencing was performed on blood. The chain uses TRBV2 and TRBJ2-7, with 10 bases that match TRBD2. The TCR sequence derives from a male donor with acne. CDR3 sequence: CASSDQGTSVYEQYF. In DNA form, the CDR3 reads TGTGCCAGCAGTGACCAGGGGACTAGCGTGTACGAGCAGTACTTC.